The 22 T cell receptor beta chains below come from one sample, sequenced in a study of CD8 T cells in ankylosing spondylitis. TCRdb used MiXCR to reprocess the 5' RACE reads, holding one entry per CDR3 protein. The sample holds roughly 130,000 distinct CDR3 sequences; roughly 15% are singletons and the top ten take around 3%. Sequencing was carried out using blood, either unsorted or a sorted T cell fraction (not recorded which). These receptors were taken from a female donor with ankylosing spondylitis or in good health (not recorded which).

This clonotype was seen more than once but under ten times. The V gene is TRBV18, the J gene TRBJ2-1, with TRBD2 as a possible D gene (5 bases). The CDR3 sequence is 16 residues long. Germline-derived CDR1 and CDR2 are KGHSH and LQKENI. Trimming left V 5 bases short and J 0 bases short, with 14 bases between. In DNA form, the CDR3 reads TGTGCCAGCTCATCCTATACTAGAGGCTCCTACAATGAGCAGTTCTTC. Translated, it gives CASSSYTRGSYNEQFF.

The rearrangement joins TRBV20-1 to TRBJ2-7; 9 bases match TRBD1. Trimming cost V 3 bases and J 6 bases; bases outside gene matches: 21. Germline-derived CDR1 and CDR2 are DFQATT and SNEGSKA (reference sequence). This CDR3 contains 18 residues. The CDR3 spells CSASKPGTGRRLGSEQYF. CDR3 in DNA: TGCAGTGCTAGCAAGCCCGGGACAGGGAGAAGGCTAGGGAGCGAGCAGTACTTC.

The rearrangement joins TRBV9 to TRBJ2-1; unclear D gene. CDR1 and CDR2 (germline): SGDLS, YYNGEE. V was shortened by 0 bases and J by 5 bases, with 6 bases between the two germline ends. The CDR3 totals 13 residues. CDR3 region: CASSVELHNEQFF. The CDR3 nucleotides are TGTGCCAGCAGCGTAGAACTCCACAATGAGCAGTTCTTC. Using reference TRBV9 and TRBJ2-1 for the parts outside the CDR3, the full variable domain is DSGVTQTPKHLITATGQRVTLRCSPRSGDLSVYWYQQSLDQGLQFLIQYYNGEERAKGNILERFSAQQFPDLHSELNLSSLELGDSALYFCASSVELHNEQFFGPGTRLTVL.

The V gene is TRBV25-1, the J gene TRBJ2-1; 7 positions match TRBD2. Per germline, CDR1 MGHDK and CDR2 SYGVNS. CDR3 length: 18 residues. With 10 bases clipped from V and 4 bases from J, the junction kept 22 bases outside the gene matches. CDR3 residues: CAIGPARFRGSGYNEQFF. The CDR3, as DNA: TGTGCCATCGGCCCCGCCCGCTTTCGCGGGAGCGGGTACAATGAGCAGTTCTTC.

This clonotype was picked up a small number of times. The CDR3 region is CASSSTSGGVFFEETQYF. The CDR3 DNA follows: TGTGCCAGCAGCTCAACTAGCGGGGGGGTTTTCTTCGAAGAGACCCAGTACTTC. The chain uses TRBV5-6 and TRBJ2-5; TRBD2 aligns across 13 bases. Trimming took 3 bases from V and 3 from J; bases not matched to a gene: 11. Looked up from germline, CDR1 is SGHDT and CDR2 is YYEEEE. The CDR3 runs to 18 residues.

The table lists this clonotype with many counts. The rearrangement links TRBV5-1 to TRBJ2-7, with 14 bases fitting TRBD2. Trimming removed 4 bases from V and 5 bases from J; junction bases left unmatched: 5. CDR1 and CDR2 (germline): SGHRS, YFSETQ. This CDR3 region has 15 residues. CDR3 in amino acids: CASSMGTSGGNEQYF. CDR3 nucleotide sequence: TGCGCCAGCAGCATGGGGACTAGCGGGGGCAACGAGCAGTACTTC.

This clonotype was seen a few times. The chain recombines TRBV20-1 with TRBJ1-6; D possibly corresponds to TRBD1 (5 bases). Per the germline V gene, CDR1 is DFQATT and CDR2 is SNEGSKA (reference sequence). Trimming removed 3 bases from V and 2 bases from J, with 11 bases in between. This CDR3 is 15 amino acids long. The CDR3 sequence: CSASGGIAYNSPLHF. Here the CDR3 DNA reads TGCAGTGCTAGTGGGGGGATAGCCTATAATTCACCCCTCCACTTT.

This clonotype was found a few times. The chain combines TRBV5-1 with TRBJ2-5; D tentatively reads TRBD1 or TRBD2 (5 bases each). The CDR3 loop spans 13 amino acids. Germline V gene data show CDR1 as SGHRS and CDR2 as YFSETQ. Deletions cut 4 bases from V and 3 bases from J, with 10 bases between. The CDR3 sequence: CASSTGPEETQYF. The CDR3 DNA reads TGCGCCAGCAGCACGGGACCCGAAGAGACCCAGTACTTC.

A single count supports this clonotype. The chain is built from TRBV3-1 and TRBJ1-5; D not certain. With 4 bases removed from V and 5 bases from J, the gap between germline ends came to 9 bases. Germline CDR1 LGHDT, CDR2 YNNKEL (reference sequence). The CDR3 covers 13 residues. As DNA, the CDR3 is TGTGCCAGCAGCCGCTACTGGGATCAGCCCCAGCATTTT. Translation gives CASSRYWDQPQHF.

The chain links TRBV25-1 to TRBJ2-6; D not resolved. The V end was cut by 5 bases, the J end by 4 bases, with 6 bases between. The CDR3 covers 13 residues. CDR1 is MGHDK and CDR2 is SYGVNS in the germline V gene. The CDR3 spells CASSIPGANVLTF. CDR3 nucleotide sequence: TGTGCCAGCAGTATCCCCGGGGCCAACGTCCTGACTTTC.

This clonotype was observed at least ten times. The rearrangement joins TRBV6-5 to TRBJ1-6, with D unclear. With 2 bases removed from V and 7 bases from J, the gap between germline ends came to 15 bases. The CDR3 totals 16 residues. The germline V gene has CDR1 MNHEY and CDR2 SVGAGI. The CDR3 DNA reads as TGTGCCAGCAGTTACCAATCCGGGATGAAAAATTCACCCCTCCACTTT. Protein product: CASSYQSGMKNSPLHF.

This clonotype has at least ten counts. This rearrangement joins TRBV19 to TRBJ2-2, with TRBD1 matching over 7 bases. Germline CDR1 is LNHDA and CDR2 is SQIVND (reference sequence). J gave up 0 bases and V 8 bases, and 9 bases lay outside the gene matches. The CDR3 runs 16 residues. CDR3 coding DNA: TGTGCCAGTCATCGTTGGACAGGTTCGAACACCGGGGAGCTGTTTTTT. Translating gives CASHRWTGSNTGELFF.

This clonotype was seen many times. The chain has TRBV12-3 or TRBV12-4 and TRBJ2-1; 9 positions match TRBD2. This CDR3 region has 14 residues. V shed 6 bases, J shed 9 bases, and the junction held 9 bases outside the gene matches. The DNA of the CDR3 is TGTGCCAGCAGATCGGGACTAGCTGGTGGTGAGCAGTTCTTC. This encodes CASRSGLAGGEQFF.

The chain couples TRBV15 to TRBJ2-5, with D tentatively TRBD1 (6 bases). This CDR3 has 16 amino acids. Germline CDR1 reads LNHNV; CDR2 reads YYDKDF (reference sequence). The germline V and J ends were trimmed by 1 base and 2 bases, with 14 bases remaining between them. CDR3 protein: CATSRVGRGAQETQYF. The CDR3 DNA is TGTGCCACCAGCAGAGTTGGCAGGGGAGCTCAAGAGACCCAGTACTTC.

This clonotype was observed a handful of times. The chain links TRBV20-1 to TRBJ1-1; D is possibly TRBD1 (5 bases). Looked up from germline, CDR1 is DFQATT and CDR2 is SNEGSKA (reference sequence). The CDR3 is made up of 12 amino acids. V was shortened by 0 bases and J by 11 bases, with 13 bases between the two germline ends. CDR3 nucleotide sequence: TGCAGTGCTAGAGATTGGGGGGATTCGGCTTTCTTT. It translates to CSARDWGDSAFF.

Ten or more counts support this clonotype. The chain carries TRBV9 and TRBJ2-4; 8 bases line up with TRBD2. The CDR3 extends over 14 amino acids. Germline V CDR1 and CDR2: SGDLS, YYNGEE. V trimming: 3 bases; J trimming: 9 bases; junction bases outside the gene matches: 8. This CDR3 is CASSETSERGIQYF. CDR3 DNA: TGTGCCAGCAGCGAGACTAGCGAGAGGGGCATTCAGTACTTC.

The V and J genes are TRBV5-1 and TRBJ2-5, with 11 bases that match TRBD2. Germline V gene data show CDR1 as SGHRS and CDR2 as YFSETQ. The CDR3 covers 15 residues. V was pared by 5 bases and J by 5 bases, with 8 bases of the junction left unmatched. The CDR3 sequence: CASSTGTSGLETQYF. The CDR3 DNA follows: TGCGCCAGCAGTACCGGGACTAGCGGCCTGGAGACCCAGTACTTC.

This clonotype has ten or more counts. The CDR3 loop reads CASSDSNGPTPSGNTIYF. The CDR3 DNA is TGTGCCAGCAGTGACTCGAACGGCCCAACCCCCTCTGGAAACACCATATATTTT. The chain uses TRBV6-4 and TRBJ1-3; D is unclear. Germline V gene data show CDR1 as MRHNA and CDR2 as SNTAGT. Trimming removed 0 bases at V and 0 bases at J, with 15 bases between. The CDR3 consists of 18 residues.

This clonotype occurred many times. The chain employs TRBV20-1 and TRBJ1-2; D possibly corresponds to TRBD1 (5 bases). The V gene lost 3 bases and the J gene lost 6 bases, with 8 bases spanning the gap. CDR1 DFQATT and CDR2 SNEGSKA come from the germline V gene (reference sequence). The CDR3 is 11 amino acids. CDR3 sequence reads: CSASTGDGYTF. CDR3 DNA: TGCAGTGCTAGTACAGGAGATGGCTACACCTTC.

Ten or more counts support this clonotype. The rearrangement links TRBV5-1 to TRBJ1-6; D might be TRBD1 (5 bases). Germline lookup yields CDR1 SGHRS and CDR2 YFSETQ. V lost 4 bases to trimming and J lost 7 bases, with 15 bases between them. This CDR3 region has 15 residues. CDR3 protein: CASSNRGQENSPLHF. CDR3 in DNA: TGCGCCAGCAGCAACCGAGGACAAGAGAATTCACCCCTCCACTTT.

This rearrangement joins TRBV20-1 to TRBJ1-2; D unresolved. The ends were cut back, 0 bases at V and 10 bases at J, with 6 bases in the middle. This CDR3 region has 10 residues. Germline assignment: CDR1 DFQATT and CDR2 SNEGSKA (reference sequence). The CDR3: CSARDGAYTF. The CDR3, as DNA: TGCAGTGCTAGAGATGGAGCCTACACCTTC.

On this clonotype: This may be a read error, as it is one base from a much larger clone. The J gene is TRBJ2-3, the V gene TRBV5-1; 7 bases fit TRBD1. Germline V gene data show CDR1 as SGHRS and CDR2 as YFSETQ. The length of the CDR3 is 15 residues. CDR3 sequence (DNA): TGCGCCAGCAGCTTGGCCGATGGTGGGACAGATTCGCAGTATTTT. Translated: CASSLADGGTDSQYF.